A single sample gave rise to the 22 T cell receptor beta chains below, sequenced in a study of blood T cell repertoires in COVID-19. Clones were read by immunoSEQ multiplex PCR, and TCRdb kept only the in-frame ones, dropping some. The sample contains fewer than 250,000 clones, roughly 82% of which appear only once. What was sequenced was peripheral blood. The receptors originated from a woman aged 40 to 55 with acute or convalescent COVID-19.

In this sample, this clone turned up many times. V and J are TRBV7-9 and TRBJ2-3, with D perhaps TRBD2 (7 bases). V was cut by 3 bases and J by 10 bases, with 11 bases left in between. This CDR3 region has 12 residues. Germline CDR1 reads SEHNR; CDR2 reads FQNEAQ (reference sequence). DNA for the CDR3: TGTGCCAGCAGCTTCGAGGGGGGGCCGCAGTATTTT. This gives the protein CASSFEGGPQYF.

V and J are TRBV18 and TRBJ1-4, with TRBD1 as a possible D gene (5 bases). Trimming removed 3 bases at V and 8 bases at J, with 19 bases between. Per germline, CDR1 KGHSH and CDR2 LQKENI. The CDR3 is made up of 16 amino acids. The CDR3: CASSPRGPGKEEKLFF. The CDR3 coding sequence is TGTGCCAGCTCACCTAGGGGCCCAGGGAAAGAAGAAAAACTGTTTTTT.

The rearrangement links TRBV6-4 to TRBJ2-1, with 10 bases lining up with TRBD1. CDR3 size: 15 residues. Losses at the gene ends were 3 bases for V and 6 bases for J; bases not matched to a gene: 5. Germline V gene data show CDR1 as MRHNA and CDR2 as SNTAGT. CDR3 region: CASSEPGTGVNEQFF. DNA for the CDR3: TGTGCCAGCAGTGAACCGGGGACAGGGGTCAATGAGCAGTTCTTC.

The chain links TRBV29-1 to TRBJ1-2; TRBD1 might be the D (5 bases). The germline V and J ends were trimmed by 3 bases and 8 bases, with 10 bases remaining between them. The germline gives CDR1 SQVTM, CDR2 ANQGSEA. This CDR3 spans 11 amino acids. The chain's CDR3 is CSVDAGMGYTF. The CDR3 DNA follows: TGCAGCGTTGACGCAGGGATGGGCTACACCTTC.

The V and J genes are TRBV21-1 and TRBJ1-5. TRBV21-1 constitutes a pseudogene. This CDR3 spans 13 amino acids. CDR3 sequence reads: CASSSNCHQPQHF. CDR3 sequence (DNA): TGTGCCAGCAGCTCAAACTGCCATCAGCCCCAGCATTTT.

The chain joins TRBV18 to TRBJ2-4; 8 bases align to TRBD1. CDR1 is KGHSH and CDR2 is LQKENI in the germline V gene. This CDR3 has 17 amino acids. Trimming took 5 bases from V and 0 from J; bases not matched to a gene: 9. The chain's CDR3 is CASSDLGQGIAKNIQYF. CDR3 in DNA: TGTGCCAGCTCAGACCTTGGACAGGGAATAGCCAAAAACATTCAGTACTTC.

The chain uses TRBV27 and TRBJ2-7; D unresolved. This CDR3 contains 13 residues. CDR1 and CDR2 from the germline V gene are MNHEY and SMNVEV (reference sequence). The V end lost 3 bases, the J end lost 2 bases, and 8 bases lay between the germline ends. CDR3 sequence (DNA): TGTGCCAGCAGTTTGTCAGAAACCTACGAGCAGTACTTC. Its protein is CASSLSETYEQYF.

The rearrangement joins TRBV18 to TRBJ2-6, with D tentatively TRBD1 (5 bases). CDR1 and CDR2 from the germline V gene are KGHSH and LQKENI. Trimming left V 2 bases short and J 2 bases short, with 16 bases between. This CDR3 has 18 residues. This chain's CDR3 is CASSPKDSYGAGANVLTF. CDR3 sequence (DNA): TGTGCCAGCTCACCAAAAGACAGCTACGGTGCTGGGGCCAACGTCCTGACTTTC. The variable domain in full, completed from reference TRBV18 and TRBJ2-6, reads NAGVMQNPRHLVRRRGQEARLRCSPMKGHSHVYWYRQLPEEGLKFMVYLQKENIIDESGMPKERFSAEFPKEGPSILRIQQVVRGDSAAYFCASSPKDSYGAGANVLTFGAGSRLTVL.

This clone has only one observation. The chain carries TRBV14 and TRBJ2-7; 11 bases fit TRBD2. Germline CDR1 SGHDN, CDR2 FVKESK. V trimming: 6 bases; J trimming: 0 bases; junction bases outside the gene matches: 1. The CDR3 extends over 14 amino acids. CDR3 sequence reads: CASRLAGDSYEQYF. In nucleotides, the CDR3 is TGTGCCAGCAGACTAGCGGGAGACTCCTACGAGCAGTACTTC. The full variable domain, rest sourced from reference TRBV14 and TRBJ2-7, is EAGVTQFPSHSVIEKGQTVTLRCDPISGHDNLYWYRRVMGKEIKFLLHFVKESKQDESGMPNNRFLAERTGGTYSTLKVQPAELEDSGVYFCASRLAGDSYEQYFGPGTRLTVT.

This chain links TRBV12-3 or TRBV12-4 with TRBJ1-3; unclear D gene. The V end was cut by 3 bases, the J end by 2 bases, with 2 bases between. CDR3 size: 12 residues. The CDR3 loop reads CASSFAGNTIYF. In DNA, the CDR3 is TGTGCCAGCAGTTTCGCTGGAAACACCATATATTTT.

The CDR3: CASSRVRGEGETQYF. CDR3 nucleotide sequence: TGTGCCAGTAGTAGGGTCAGGGGCGAGGGGGAGACCCAGTACTTC. J is TRBJ2-5 and V is TRBV19, with D possibly matching TRBD1 (6 bases). V shed 4 bases and J shed 5 bases, with 17 bases lying between them. CDR3 size: 15 residues. Germline V gene lookup returns CDR1 LNHDA and CDR2 SQIVND (reference sequence).

The CDR3 sequence: CASSVPGLAQETQYF. CDR3 sequence (DNA): TGTGCCAGCAGCGTACCGGGACTAGCGCAAGAGACCCAGTACTTC. V and J are TRBV11-2 and TRBJ2-5, with 10 bases lining up with TRBD2. The CDR3 is made up of 15 amino acids. CDR1 is SGHAT and CDR2 is FQNNGV in the germline V gene. The ends lost 5 bases at V and 2 bases at J; junction bases unmatched: 5.

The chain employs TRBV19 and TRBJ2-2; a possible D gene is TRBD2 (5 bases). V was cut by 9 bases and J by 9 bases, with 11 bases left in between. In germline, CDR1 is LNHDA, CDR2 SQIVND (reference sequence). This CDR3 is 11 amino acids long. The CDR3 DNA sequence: TGTGCCAGCCTTGAGGGCTGGGAGCTGTTTTTT. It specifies CASLEGWELFF. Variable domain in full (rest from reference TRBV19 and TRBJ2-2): DGGITQSPKYLFRKEGQNVTLSCEQNLNHDAMYWYRQDPGQGLRLIYYSQIVNDFQKGDIAEGYSVSREKKESFPLTVTSAQKNPTAFYLCASLEGWELFFGEGSRLTVL.

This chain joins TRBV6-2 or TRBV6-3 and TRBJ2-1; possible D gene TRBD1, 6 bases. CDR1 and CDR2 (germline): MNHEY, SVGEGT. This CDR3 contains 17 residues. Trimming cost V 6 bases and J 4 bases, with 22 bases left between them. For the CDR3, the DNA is TGTGCCAGCAGCTCGGCCCTGGGGGCGAACGGGTACAATGAGCAGTTCTTC. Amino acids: CASSSALGANGYNEQFF.

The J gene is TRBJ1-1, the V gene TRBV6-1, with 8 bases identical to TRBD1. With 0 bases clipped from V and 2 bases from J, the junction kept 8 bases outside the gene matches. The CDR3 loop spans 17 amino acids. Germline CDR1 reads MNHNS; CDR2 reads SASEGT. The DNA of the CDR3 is TGTGCCAGCAGTGAAGCTATCGGGACAGGTGTCAACACTGAAGCTTTCTTT. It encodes CASSEAIGTGVNTEAFF.

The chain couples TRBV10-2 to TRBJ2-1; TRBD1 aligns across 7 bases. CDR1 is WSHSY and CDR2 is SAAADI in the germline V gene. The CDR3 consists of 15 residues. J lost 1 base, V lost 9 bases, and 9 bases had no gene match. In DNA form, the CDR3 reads TGCGCCAGATCACAGGGGTGGGGGTCCTACAATGAGCAGTTCTTC. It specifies CARSQGWGSYNEQFF.

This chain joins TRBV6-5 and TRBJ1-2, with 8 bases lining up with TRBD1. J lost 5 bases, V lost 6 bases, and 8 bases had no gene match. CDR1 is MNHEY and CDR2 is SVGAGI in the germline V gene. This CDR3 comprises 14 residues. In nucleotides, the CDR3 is TGTGCCAGCAGGGACAGGGCCAGTCCTTATGGCTACACCTTC. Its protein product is CASRDRASPYGYTF.

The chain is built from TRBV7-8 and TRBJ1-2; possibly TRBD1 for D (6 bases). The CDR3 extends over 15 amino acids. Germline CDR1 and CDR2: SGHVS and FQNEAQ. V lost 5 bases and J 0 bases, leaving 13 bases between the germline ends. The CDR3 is CASSPGDNSNYGYTF. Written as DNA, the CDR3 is TGTGCCAGCAGCCCTGGGGACAATTCTAACTATGGCTACACCTTC. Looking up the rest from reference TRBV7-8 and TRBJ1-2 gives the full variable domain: GAGVSQSPRYKVAKRGQDVALRCDPISGHVSLFWYQQALGQGPEFLTYFQNEAQLDKSGLPSDRFFAERPEGSVSTLKIQRTQQEDSAVYLCASSPGDNSNYGYTFGSGTRLTVV.

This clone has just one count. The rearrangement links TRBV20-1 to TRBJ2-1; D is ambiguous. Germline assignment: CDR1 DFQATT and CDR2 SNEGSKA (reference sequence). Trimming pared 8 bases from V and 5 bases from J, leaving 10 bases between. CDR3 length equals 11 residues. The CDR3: CSSEAHNEQFF. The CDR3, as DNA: TGCAGTTCAGAAGCGCACAATGAGCAGTTCTTC.

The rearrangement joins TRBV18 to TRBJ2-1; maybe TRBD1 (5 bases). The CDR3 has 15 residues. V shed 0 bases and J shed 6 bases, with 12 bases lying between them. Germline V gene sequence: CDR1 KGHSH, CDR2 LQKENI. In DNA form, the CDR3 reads TGTGCCAGCTCACCACCGGGCAGGGTCTCCAATGAGCAGTTCTTC. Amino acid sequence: CASSPPGRVSNEQFF.

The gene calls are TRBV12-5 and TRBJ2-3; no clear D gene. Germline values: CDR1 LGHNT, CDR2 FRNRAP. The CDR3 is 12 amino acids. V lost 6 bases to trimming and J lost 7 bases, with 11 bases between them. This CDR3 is CASGSTGNTQYF. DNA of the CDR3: TGTGCTAGTGGCTCAACGGGTAATACGCAGTATTTT.

In DNA, the CDR3 is TGTGCCAGCAGCCCCCGACTAGCGGGGGAGCTTGATACGCAGTATTTT. It is translated as CASSPRLAGELDTQYF. The chain uses TRBV9 and TRBJ2-3, with 12 bases identical to TRBD2. Germline V gives CDR1 SGDLS, CDR2 YYNGEE. This CDR3 has 16 amino acids. The V and J ends lost 4 bases and 6 bases, in that order; junction bases with no gene match: 9.